One and the same sample provided the 25 T cell receptor beta chains below, sequenced in a study of CD8 T cells in ankylosing spondylitis. Study-wide results and limits: A motif of several highly homologous TCR beta variants was seen as apparently characteristic of ankylosing spondylitis blood.

For these receptors, no antigen is known. TCRdb re-called the 5' RACE reads with MiXCR, one entry per CDR3 protein. The sample records around 430,000 distinct CDR3 sequences, over 15% being singletons. Sequences were obtained from blood, either unsorted or a sorted T cell fraction (not recorded which). These receptors were obtained from a male donor with ankylosing spondylitis.

This clonotype showed up many times. This sequence joins TRBV5-1 and TRBJ2-7; D unresolved. The CDR3 is 16 amino acids. Germline V lookup: CDR1 SGHRS, CDR2 YFSETQ. Trimming shortened V by 0 bases and J by 1 base, and 14 bases separated the two germline ends. CDR3 DNA sequence: TGCGCCAGCAGCTTGGACGTCAGAGCGAAATCCTACGAGCAGTACTTC. Protein: CASSLDVRAKSYEQYF. Using reference TRBV5-1 and TRBJ2-7 for the parts outside the CDR3, the full variable domain is KAGVTQTPRYLIKTRGQQVTLSCSPISGHRSVSWYQQTPGQGLQFLFEYFSETQRNKGNFPGRFSGRQFSNSRSEMNVSTLELGDSALYLCASSLDVRAKSYEQYFGPGTRLTVT.

This clonotype has a handful of counts. V usage is TRBV20-1 and J usage is TRBJ2-7; 9 positions agree with TRBD2. Germline CDR1 DFQATT, CDR2 SNEGSKA (reference sequence). This CDR3 spans 15 amino acids. Trimming at V came to 0 bases and at J to 6 bases, leaving 9 bases not matched to a gene. CDR3 region: CSAREGLASLPEQYF. In DNA form, the CDR3 reads TGCAGTGCTAGAGAGGGACTAGCATCCCTCCCCGAGCAGTACTTC.

This clonotype was found many times. The V call is TRBV5-4, the J call TRBJ1-6; D call uncertain. The CDR3 sequence is 15 residues long. Trimming left V 3 bases short and J 0 bases short, with 7 bases between. Germline values: CDR1 SGHNT, CDR2 YYREEE (reference sequence). The chain's CDR3 is CASSSSISYNSPLHF. CDR3 sequence (DNA): TGTGCCAGCAGCTCGAGCATCTCCTATAATTCACCCCTCCACTTT.

In its sample, this clonotype was seen a few times. This sequence joins TRBV3-1 and TRBJ1-2, with D hard to call. The CDR3 spans 13 residues. V dropped 5 bases and J dropped 6 bases, with 13 bases sitting between them. Germline V lookup: CDR1 LGHDT, CDR2 YNNKEL (reference sequence). The CDR3 bases are TGTGCCAGCAGCTCGACTCGAGTGGATGGCTACACCTTC. Translated, it gives CASSSTRVDGYTF.

The V call is TRBV2, the J call TRBJ2-7; 7 bases are a match to TRBD2. CDR1 and CDR2 (germline): SNHLY, FYNNEI. The J segment lost 2 bases and the V segment lost 7 bases, leaving 11 bases of the junction unmatched. The CDR3 contains 15 residues. The CDR3 region has the DNA TGTGCCAGCACCCGCGCCCTAGCGGTTACCTACGAGCAGTACTTC. Its translation is CASTRALAVTYEQYF.

The sample holds a few counts of this clonotype. The chain uses TRBV12-3 or TRBV12-4 and TRBJ2-1; the match to TRBD2 covers 16 bases. The CDR3 extends over 22 amino acids. V gave up 2 bases and J gave up 0 bases; unmatched junction bases: 13. This chain's CDR3 is CASSLRAGGGTSGRASYNEQFF. CDR3 nucleotide sequence: TGTGCCAGCAGTTTAAGGGCTGGTGGGGGGACTAGCGGGAGGGCCTCCTACAATGAGCAGTTCTTC.

This clonotype was seen repeatedly, ten times or more. This chain uses TRBV18 with TRBJ1-5; perhaps TRBD1 as D (6 bases). Per the germline V gene, CDR1 is KGHSH and CDR2 is LQKENI. The CDR3 consists of 13 residues. V was cut by 8 bases and J by 4 bases, with 12 bases left in between. The CDR3 region is CASSPGQNQPQHF. DNA for the CDR3: TGTGCCAGCAGTCCCGGACAGAATCAGCCCCAGCATTTT.

This clonotype occurred a few times. CDR3 DNA: TGTGCCAGCAACGTACTTACCGTGGACACTGAAGCTTTCTTT. Translation gives CASNVLTVDTEAFF. J is TRBJ1-1 and V is TRBV7-9; unclear D gene. V gave up 7 bases and J gave up 3 bases, with 15 bases separating them. Germline CDR1 reads SEHNR; CDR2 reads FQNEAQ (reference sequence). CDR3 size: 14 residues.

The chain joins TRBV14 to TRBJ2-7; D perhaps matches TRBD1 (6 bases). CDR1 is SGHDN, CDR2 FVKESK, per germline. This CDR3 is built from 13 residues. Trimming shortened V by 3 bases and J by 7 bases, and 13 bases separated the two germline ends. CDR3 residues: CASSQLYDREQYF. Here the CDR3 DNA reads TGTGCCAGCAGCCAGCTTTATGACAGGGAGCAGTACTTC.

V is TRBV2 and J is TRBJ1-2; possible D gene TRBD1, 5 bases. V was pared by 6 bases and J by 5 bases, with 10 bases between. Germline V gene lookup returns CDR1 SNHLY and CDR2 FYNNEI. The CDR3 loop spans 12 amino acids. The CDR3 nucleotides read TGTGCCAGCAGAGGGACGGAATATGGCTACACCTTC. Translating gives CASRGTEYGYTF.

This clonotype was seen more than once but under ten times. The chain has TRBV20-1 and TRBJ1-5, with D tentatively TRBD1 (6 bases). This CDR3 has 13 residues. The germline V gene has CDR1 DFQATT and CDR2 SNEGSKA (reference sequence). Trimming pared 7 bases from V and 10 bases from J, leaving 20 bases between. DNA for the CDR3: TGCAGTGTTCCAACAGGGAACCTGAGACCCCAGCATTTT. Residues: CSVPTGNLRPQHF.

The CDR3 sequence is CAWSPRGKTTNEKLFF. The CDR3 DNA reads as TGTGCCTGGAGTCCCCGAGGCAAAACAACTAATGAAAAACTGTTTTTT. The chain is built from TRBV30 and TRBJ1-4; unclear D gene. Trimming stripped 2 bases from V and 0 bases from J, with 13 bases between. Germline assignment: CDR1 GTSNPN and CDR2 SVGIG (reference sequence). The CDR3 consists of 16 residues. Looking up the rest from reference TRBV30 and TRBJ1-4 gives the full variable domain: SQTIHQWPATLVQPVGSPLSLECTVEGTSNPNLYWYRQAAGRGLQLLFYSVGIGQISSEVPQNLSASRPQDRQFILSSKKLLLSDSGFYLCAWSPRGKTTNEKLFFGSGTQLSVL.

The CDR3 DNA follows: TGTGCCAGCAGCTCTGAATCGACTAGCGGGTTTGGTGAGCAGTTCTTC. Amino acid sequence: CASSSESTSGFGEQFF. This chain uses TRBV7-6 with TRBJ2-1, with 10 positions matching TRBD2. Trimming cost V 4 bases and J 9 bases; bases outside gene matches: 12. This CDR3 has 16 amino acids. Germline V gives CDR1 SGHVS, CDR2 FNYEAQ.

This chain uses TRBV9 with TRBJ1-3; D possibly corresponds to TRBD1 (5 bases). CDR3 length equals 17 residues. The V gene's germline CDR1 is SGDLS and CDR2 YYNGEE. V was cut by 0 bases and J by 3 bases, with 16 bases left in between. This CDR3 is CASSVGVGRGDGNTIYF. Here the CDR3 DNA reads TGTGCCAGCAGCGTAGGAGTGGGAAGGGGCGATGGAAACACCATATATTTT. The full variable domain, completed using reference TRBV9 and TRBJ1-3, is DSGVTQTPKHLITATGQRVTLRCSPRSGDLSVYWYQQSLDQGLQFLIQYYNGEERAKGNILERFSAQQFPDLHSELNLSSLELGDSALYFCASSVGVGRGDGNTIYFGEGSWLTVV.

The chain has TRBV11-3 and TRBJ2-1; no reliable D call. CDR1 is SGHNT and CDR2 is YENEEA in the germline V gene. The CDR3 loop spans 15 amino acids. V was clipped by 3 bases and J by 0 bases, with 9 bases between them. The CDR3 bases are TGTGCCAGCAGCTTGGAACAACTCTCCTACAATGAGCAGTTCTTC. Translated, it gives CASSLEQLSYNEQFF.

This clonotype has more than one count but fewer than ten. This rearrangement joins TRBV5-5 to TRBJ2-1, with D possibly TRBD1 on 6 matching bases. With 2 bases removed from V and 4 bases from J, the gap between germline ends came to 13 bases. The germline V gene has CDR1 SGHKS and CDR2 YYEKEE (reference sequence). The CDR3 has 15 amino acids. For the CDR3, the DNA is TGTGCCAGCAGCTTCTTGGACAGTGGGTACAATGAGCAGTTCTTC. Protein product: CASSFLDSGYNEQFF.

This sequence joins TRBV25-1 and TRBJ1-2; tentative D call: TRBD1 (5 bases). Germline V gene lookup returns CDR1 MGHDK and CDR2 SYGVNS. Trimming shortened V by 5 bases and J by 6 bases, and 13 bases separated the two germline ends. The CDR3 covers 13 residues. This CDR3 reads CASSWPGTNGYTF. The CDR3, as DNA: TGTGCCAGCAGTTGGCCCGGGACGAATGGCTACACCTTC.

The chain links TRBV30 to TRBJ2-1; 11 bases are shared with TRBD2. Per germline, CDR1 GTSNPN and CDR2 SVGIG (reference sequence). This CDR3 has 15 amino acids. V gave up 1 base and J gave up 4 bases; unmatched junction bases: 3. The CDR3 reads CAWSAGTSGYNEQFF. The CDR3 DNA sequence: TGTGCCTGGAGTGCCGGGACTAGCGGTTACAATGAGCAGTTCTTC.

This clonotype was counted many times. The rearrangement joins TRBV25-1 to TRBJ1-1; D is unclear. Germline values: CDR1 MGHDK, CDR2 SYGVNS. The CDR3 covers 15 residues. Trimming stripped 7 bases from V and 1 base from J, with 16 bases between. CDR3 in amino acids: CASTPSRAANTEAFF. As DNA, the CDR3 is TGTGCCAGCACCCCCTCACGGGCAGCGAACACTGAAGCTTTCTTT.

This chain connects TRBV7-3 to TRBJ2-1; no definite D call. The V gene lost 0 bases and the J gene lost 9 bases, with 12 bases spanning the gap. CDR3 length equals 14 residues. Germline lookup yields CDR1 SGHTA and CDR2 FQGTGA. In nucleotides, the CDR3 is TGTGCCAGCAGCTTAACGGGTGCCCGTAGTGAGCAGTTCTTC. Its translation: CASSLTGARSEQFF.

This clonotype was found once. The chain uses TRBV5-6 and TRBJ2-6, with D possibly called TRBD1 or TRBD2 (5 bases each). Trimming stripped 2 bases from V and 0 bases from J, with 12 bases between. The CDR3 extends over 17 amino acids. Germline V CDR1 and CDR2: SGHDT, YYEEEE. CDR3 coding DNA: TGTGCCAGCAGCTTCCGGGGCTGGGCCTCTGGGGCCAACGTCCTGACTTTC. It encodes CASSFRGWASGANVLTF.

This clonotype has more than one count but fewer than ten. The chain couples TRBV20-1 to TRBJ1-2, with D perhaps TRBD1 (5 bases). V was clipped by 1 base and J by 8 bases, with 14 bases between them. Germline V gene data show CDR1 as DFQATT and CDR2 as SNEGSKA (reference sequence). The length of the CDR3 is 13 residues. The CDR3 nucleotides are TGCAGTGCTAGAGTCGGAGGGGCGCGGGGCTACACCTTC. Its protein is CSARVGGARGYTF.

This clonotype came up a few times. Sequence at one end of the junction differs from germline and may be a read error. The J gene is TRBJ2-7, the V gene TRBV6-5; 10 bases fit TRBD2. Looked up from germline, CDR1 is MNHEY and CDR2 is SVGAGI. This CDR3 has 19 residues. The CDR3 spells CASSYGGFRASGSSNEQYF. The CDR3 DNA follows: TGTGCCAGCAGTTACGGTGGATTTAGGGCTAGCGGGAGCTCCAACGAGCAGTACTTC.

A few counts support this clonotype. The chain is built from TRBV11-1 and TRBJ2-2; 12 bases fit TRBD1. V gave up 7 bases and J gave up 7 bases; unmatched junction bases: 16. The CDR3 is made up of 18 amino acids. CDR1 SGHAT and CDR2 FQDESV come from the germline V gene (reference sequence). The CDR3 DNA reads TGTGCCAGCACCCCCCTCGGTCGGGACAGGGGGCTCATCGGGGAGCTGTTTTTT. This gives the protein CASTPLGRDRGLIGELFF.

This clonotype was detected only a few times. V and J are TRBV30 and TRBJ2-7, with D perhaps matching TRBD1 or TRBD2 (5 bases each). Trimming cost V 0 bases and J 2 bases, with 5 bases left between them. Germline V gene data show CDR1 as GTSNPN and CDR2 as SVGIG (reference sequence). CDR3 length: 12 amino acids. The CDR3 bases are TGTGCCTGGAGTGTGGGGGCCTACGAGCAGTACTTC. Amino acids: CAWSVGAYEQYF.